This paragraph covers one T cell receptor beta chain sequence. Time point noted: after dendritic cell vaccination, including at tumor progression/relapse. TCRdb's copy holds only in-frame clones and misses some; the assay was immunoSEQ multiplex PCR. The data hold around 92,000 clones, with around 80% observed a single time. This entry belongs to a study of glioma-infiltrating T cells after dendritic cell vaccination. Deletions cut 6 bases from V and 3 bases from J, with 11 bases between. The CDR3 is 13 residues long. Per the germline V gene, CDR1 is SNHLY and CDR2 is FYNNEI. The sequenced sample was blood, obtained after dendritic cell vaccination. This clonotype was obtained from a human donor with glioblastoma. The chain combines TRBV2 with TRBJ1-1; D ambiguous. This CDR3 is CASRSGGHTEAFF. Here the CDR3 DNA reads TGTGCCAGCAGATCCGGAGGACACACTGAAGCTTTCTTT. Supplemented by reference TRBV2 and TRBJ1-1, the full variable domain reads EPEVTQTPSHQVTQMGQEVILRCVPISNHLYFYWYRQILGQKVEFLVSFYNNEISEKSEIFDDQFSVERPDGSNFTLKIRSTKLEDSAMYFCASRSGGHTEAFFGQGTRLTVV.